This T cell receptor (beta chain) was recovered during a study of blood T cell repertoires in COVID-19. In the study overall: Researchers got acute and convalescent COVID-19 samples from the United States, Italy and Spain. T cells, B-cell-depleted T cells, or PBMCs provided the cDNA or gDNA that served as material.

In the original analysis: Estimated nucleated cell counts came from reference gene primer amplification. The assay was immunoSEQ multiplex PCR, and TCRdb's table has in-frame clones only and misses some. The V and J calls and clone size come from that table; D and trimming were worked out from the DNA. This table holds tens of thousands of clones, about 85% found once. J was trimmed by 4 bases and V by 6 bases; bases with no gene match: 3. The CDR3 runs 13 residues. The sequenced material came from peripheral blood. V and J are TRBV12-3 or TRBV12-4 and TRBJ2-3, with TRBD2 matching over 8 bases. The clonotype comes from a human donor in a cohort sampled during active COVID-19. The DNA of the CDR3 is TGTGCCAGCAGGTCAGCGGGAGCAGATACGCAGTATTTT. Translating gives CASRSAGADTQYF.